Presented here are 23 T cell receptor beta chains from one specimen sequenced in a study of blood T cell repertoires in COVID-19. Clones were read by immunoSEQ multiplex PCR, and TCRdb kept only the in-frame ones, dropping some. The table includes some 390,000 clones, around 87% detected once. The sample was peripheral blood. The source of these receptors is a woman in her sixties or seventies with COVID-19, enrolled during active disease.

In nucleotides, the CDR3 is TGTGCCAGCAGCCGTACTAGCGGGGGGCCTCCCTACGAGCAGTACTTC. This codes for CASSRTSGGPPYEQYF. V gene TRBV7-8 combines with J gene TRBJ2-7; 12 bases are shared with TRBD2. Per germline, CDR1 SGHVS and CDR2 FQNEAQ. The CDR3 is made up of 16 amino acids. V dropped 5 bases and J dropped 2; count of bases not matched to a gene: 7. The full variable domain, its missing parts supplied by reference TRBV7-8 and TRBJ2-7, is GAGVSQSPRYKVAKRGQDVALRCDPISGHVSLFWYQQALGQGPEFLTYFQNEAQLDKSGLPSDRFFAERPEGSVSTLKIQRTQQEDSAVYLCASSRTSGGPPYEQYFGPGTRLTVT.

The chain couples TRBV4-1 to TRBJ1-2, with no clear D. The germline CDR1 and CDR2 sequences are MGHRA and YSYEKL. V gave up 0 bases and J gave up 4 bases, with 15 bases separating them. This CDR3 is 16 amino acids long. CDR3: CASSQEITQAFYGYTF. The CDR3 DNA sequence: TGCGCCAGCAGCCAAGAAATAACCCAAGCTTTCTATGGCTACACCTTC.

The rearrangement links TRBV3-1 (or the pseudogene TRBV3-2) to TRBJ2-7; 8 bases are a match to TRBD1. This CDR3 has 14 residues. The germline gives CDR1 LGHDT, CDR2 YNNKEL (reference sequence). Losses at the gene ends were 6 bases for V and 2 bases for J; bases not matched to a gene: 6. CDR3 DNA: TGTGCCAGCAGTGACAGGGGACGGACCTACGAGCAGTACTTC. Translated, it gives CASSDRGRTYEQYF.

The chain carries TRBV10-3 and TRBJ2-1, with a tentative D call TRBD2 (5 bases). Germline CDR1 ENHRY, CDR2 SYGVKD. V lost 2 bases and J lost 3, with 11 bases in between. The CDR3 has 15 residues. The CDR3 region has the DNA TGTGCCATCAGTGAGGAAAGCGGCTTCTACAATGAGCAGTTCTTC. This codes for CAISEESGFYNEQFF.

The chain carries TRBV6-1 and TRBJ1-1; D remains unclear. The CDR3 extends over 14 amino acids. Trimming stripped 2 bases from V and 7 bases from J, with 14 bases between. The V gene's germline CDR1 is MNHNS and CDR2 SASEGT. CDR3 sequence (DNA): TGTGCCAGCAGTGAACCTGGACTTACAGATGAAGCTTTCTTT. Its translation is CASSEPGLTDEAFF.

Concerning this clone: Within the sample, other DNA sequences also encode this same CDR3. The rearrangement joins TRBV18 to TRBJ1-2; 11 bases agree with TRBD1. Trimming cost V 3 bases and J 8 bases; bases outside gene matches: 8. This CDR3 is built from 15 residues. Germline V gives CDR1 KGHSH, CDR2 LQKENI. The CDR3 reads CASSPPGQGEHGYTF. CDR3 DNA: TGTGCCAGCTCACCGCCGGGACAGGGGGAGCACGGCTACACCTTC.

V usage is TRBV27 and J usage is TRBJ1-4, with TRBD1 as a possible D gene (5 bases). The CDR3 length is 15 residues. V lost 6 bases to trimming and J lost 2 bases, with 13 bases between them. CDR1 MNHEY and CDR2 SMNVEV come from the germline V gene (reference sequence). The CDR3 is CASRSFGATNEKLFF. CDR3 DNA sequence: TGTGCCAGCAGGAGCTTTGGGGCGACTAATGAAAAACTGTTTTTT.

The chain couples TRBV10-2 to TRBJ1-5; no clear D gene. V was pared by 0 bases and J by 7 bases, with 10 bases between. Germline-derived CDR1 and CDR2 are WSHSY and SAAADI. The CDR3 spans 14 residues. The CDR3 loop reads CASSESTVSQPQHF. The DNA of the CDR3 is TGCGCCAGCAGTGAGTCTACGGTTAGCCAGCCCCAGCATTTT.

The V gene is TRBV19, the J gene TRBJ2-3, with TRBD2 matching 13 bases. CDR1 is LNHDA and CDR2 is SQIVND in the germline V gene (reference sequence). The CDR3 contains 15 residues. After removal of 5 bases from V and 11 bases from J, the junction contained 10 bases not matched to a gene. Here the CDR3 reads CASSSTGLAGVGQYF. The CDR3 DNA reads TGTGCCAGTAGTTCCACCGGACTAGCGGGGGTGGGGCAGTATTTT. Together with reference TRBV19 and TRBJ2-3, the CDR3 gives the full variable domain: DGGITQSPKYLFRKEGQNVTLSCEQNLNHDAMYWYRQDPGQGLRLIYYSQIVNDFQKGDIAEGYSVSREKKESFPLTVTSAQKNPTAFYLCASSSTGLAGVGQYFGPGTRLTVL.

The chain couples TRBV3-1 (or the pseudogene TRBV3-2) to TRBJ1-1; 8 positions match TRBD1. V lost 3 bases, J lost 1 base, and 1 base stayed unmatched. The CDR3 runs 14 residues. CDR1 is LGHDT, CDR2 YNNKEL, per germline (reference sequence). The CDR3 coding sequence is TGTGCCAGCAGCCACCAGGGGGCGAACACTGAAGCTTTCTTT. Its translation: CASSHQGANTEAFF.

This rearrangement joins TRBV28 to TRBJ1-5, with no clear D. This CDR3 contains 12 residues. The V gene's germline CDR1 is MDHEN and CDR2 SYDVKM. V was clipped by 5 bases and J by 11 bases, with 13 bases between them. The CDR3 DNA sequence: TGTGCCAGCAGTGTAATCTCGAGGGCCCAGCATTTT. It translates to CASSVISRAQHF.

The chain combines TRBV4-1 with TRBJ2-1; D may be TRBD1 (7 bases). The CDR3 is made up of 15 amino acids. V lost 1 base and J 4 bases, leaving 11 bases between the germline ends. Germline V CDR1 and CDR2: MGHRA, YSYEKL. CDR3 DNA: TGCGCCAGCAGCCAAGGCAGGGGGGAGTACAATGAGCAGTTCTTC. Its translation is CASSQGRGEYNEQFF.

The rearrangement uses TRBV5-1 and TRBJ1-1; 7 bases are shared with TRBD1. This CDR3 is 13 amino acids long. Looked up from germline, CDR1 is SGHRS and CDR2 is YFSETQ. The J segment lost 6 bases and the V segment lost 4 bases, leaving 6 bases of the junction unmatched. The CDR3 DNA reads TGCGCCAGCAGCCGAGGGACAGAACCTGAAGCTTTCTTT. This sequence encodes CASSRGTEPEAFF. Using reference TRBV5-1 and TRBJ1-1 for the parts outside the CDR3, the full variable domain is KAGVTQTPRYLIKTRGQQVTLSCSPISGHRSVSWYQQTPGQGLQFLFEYFSETQRNKGNFPGRFSGRQFSNSRSEMNVSTLELGDSALYLCASSRGTEPEAFFGQGTRLTVV.

The rearrangement joins TRBV20-1 to TRBJ2-1, with D uncertain. The V end lost 3 bases, the J end lost 4 bases, and 7 bases lay between the germline ends. The CDR3 has 12 residues. The germline V gene encodes CDR1 DFQATT and CDR2 SNEGSKA (reference sequence). CDR3 DNA: TGCAGTGCTAGTACAGAGTACAATGAGCAGTTCTTC. This encodes CSASTEYNEQFF.

The V and J genes are TRBV19 and TRBJ1-4, with TRBD1 identical over 8 bases. The CDR3 is 17 residues long. V shed 5 bases, J shed 0 bases, and the junction held 8 bases outside the gene matches. CDR1 LNHDA and CDR2 SQIVND come from the germline V gene (reference sequence). CDR3 sequence reads: CASSPGQGVTTNEKLFF. CDR3 nucleotides: TGTGCCAGTAGTCCAGGACAGGGCGTCACAACTAATGAAAAACTGTTTTTT.

The chain recombines TRBV5-1 with TRBJ2-7; D is uncertain. Germline V lookup: CDR1 SGHRS, CDR2 YFSETQ. The CDR3 totals 12 residues. Trimming shortened V by 0 bases and J by 5 bases, and 6 bases separated the two germline ends. The CDR3 DNA reads TGCGCCAGCAGCTTGGTACAGAACGAGCAGTACTTC. This codes for CASSLVQNEQYF.

This CDR3 reads CASSLGLSPPTTLHF. CDR3 sequence (DNA): TGCGCCAGCAGCTTGGGACTTTCCCCTCCCACCACCCTCCACTTT. V and J are TRBV5-1 and TRBJ1-6; D unresolved. V was clipped by 0 bases and J by 14 bases, with 18 bases between them. This CDR3 contains 15 residues. Germline V gene sequence: CDR1 SGHRS, CDR2 YFSETQ.

The V call is TRBV19, the J call TRBJ1-1; no clear D. Per the germline V gene, CDR1 is LNHDA and CDR2 is SQIVND (reference sequence). The CDR3 totals 18 residues. V was trimmed by 7 bases and J by 4 bases, leaving 28 bases between them. For the CDR3, the DNA is TGTGCCAGTACCTATTCGATTGAAGGACTGTCTAGATTCACTGAAGCTTTCTTT. This gives the protein CASTYSIEGLSRFTEAFF. Full variable domain (rest looked up from reference TRBV19 and TRBJ1-1): DGGITQSPKYLFRKEGQNVTLSCEQNLNHDAMYWYRQDPGQGLRLIYYSQIVNDFQKGDIAEGYSVSREKKESFPLTVTSAQKNPTAFYLCASTYSIEGLSRFTEAFFGQGTRLTVV.

The chain couples TRBV29-1 to TRBJ1-2, with 7 bases that match TRBD1. The length of the CDR3 is 14 residues. Germline assignment: CDR1 SQVTM and CDR2 ANQGSEA. V lost 4 bases, J lost 2 bases, and 7 bases stayed unmatched. This CDR3 is CSVARTGENYGYTF. Here the CDR3 DNA reads TGCAGCGTTGCCCGGACAGGCGAGAACTATGGCTACACCTTC.

The V call is TRBV4-1, the J call TRBJ1-2; 8 bases line up with TRBD1. The V gene end was trimmed by 1 base and the J gene end by 4 bases; junction bases not matched to a gene: 5. Germline V gene sequence: CDR1 MGHRA, CDR2 YSYEKL. The CDR3 length is 15 residues. CDR3 DNA sequence: TGCGCCAGCAGCCAAGCCAGGGGGCCCCCCTATGGCTACACCTTC. It yields the protein CASSQARGPPYGYTF.

This clone was observed once. J is TRBJ2-5 and V is TRBV5-4; 8 positions match TRBD2. In germline, CDR1 is SGHNT, CDR2 YYREEE (reference sequence). The CDR3 is made up of 15 amino acids. The junction had 7 bases not matched to a gene; V was cut back by 4 bases and J by 2 bases. The CDR3, as DNA: TGTGCCAGCAGCCAGTCTAGCGGGCCACAAGAGACCCAGTACTTC. The encoded protein is CASSQSSGPQETQYF.

As for this clone: A read error may produce the germline difference seen at one junction end. This chain joins TRBV7-7 and TRBJ2-3; D gene ambiguous. CDR3 length: 13 amino acids. Per the germline V gene, CDR1 is SSHAT and CDR2 is FNYEAQ (reference sequence). This chain's CDR3 is CASSRFRFNTQYF. The CDR3 coding sequence is TGTGCTAGCAGCCGCTTTAGATTCAATACGCAGTATTTT.

This chain joins TRBV2 and TRBJ1-2; 8 bases match TRBD1. This CDR3 has 14 residues. The junction had 6 bases not matched to a gene; V was cut back by 5 bases and J by 4 bases. CDR1 SNHLY and CDR2 FYNNEI come from the germline V gene. The CDR3: CASSRTGMAYGYTF. The CDR3, as DNA: TGTGCCAGCAGTCGGACAGGGATGGCCTATGGCTACACCTTC. The variable domain in full, with the rest retrieved from reference TRBV2 and TRBJ1-2, is EPEVTQTPSHQVTQMGQEVILRCVPISNHLYFYWYRQILGQKVEFLVSFYNNEISEKSEIFDDQFSVERPDGSNFTLKIRSTKLEDSAMYFCASSRTGMAYGYTFGSGTRLTVV.